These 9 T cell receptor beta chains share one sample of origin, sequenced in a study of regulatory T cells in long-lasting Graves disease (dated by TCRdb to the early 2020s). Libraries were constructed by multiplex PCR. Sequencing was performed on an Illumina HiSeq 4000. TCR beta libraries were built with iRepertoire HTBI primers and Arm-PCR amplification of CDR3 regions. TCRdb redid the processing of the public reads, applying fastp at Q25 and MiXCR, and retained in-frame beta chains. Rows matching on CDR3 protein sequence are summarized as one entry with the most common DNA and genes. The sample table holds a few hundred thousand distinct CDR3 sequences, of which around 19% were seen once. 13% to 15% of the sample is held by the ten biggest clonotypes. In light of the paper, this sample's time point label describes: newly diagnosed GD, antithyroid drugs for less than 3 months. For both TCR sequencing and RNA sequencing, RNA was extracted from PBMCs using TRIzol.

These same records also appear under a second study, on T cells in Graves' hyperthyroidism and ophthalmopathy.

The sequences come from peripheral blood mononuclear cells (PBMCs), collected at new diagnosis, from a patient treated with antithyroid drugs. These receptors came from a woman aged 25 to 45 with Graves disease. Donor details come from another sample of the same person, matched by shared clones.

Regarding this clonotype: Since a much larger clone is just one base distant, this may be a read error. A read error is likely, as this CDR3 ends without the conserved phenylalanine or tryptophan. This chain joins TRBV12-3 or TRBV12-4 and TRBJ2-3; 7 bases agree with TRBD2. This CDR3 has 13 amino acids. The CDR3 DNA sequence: TGTGTCTCGCACCGGGGGGGCACAGATACGCAGTATCTT. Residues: CVSHRGGTDTQYL.

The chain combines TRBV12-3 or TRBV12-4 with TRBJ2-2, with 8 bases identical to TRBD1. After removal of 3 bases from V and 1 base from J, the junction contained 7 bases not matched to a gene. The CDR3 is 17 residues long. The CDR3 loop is CASSLAGGGLNTGELFF. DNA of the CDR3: TGTGCCAGCAGTTTGGCAGGGGGCGGCTTGAACACCGGGGAGCTGTTTTTT.

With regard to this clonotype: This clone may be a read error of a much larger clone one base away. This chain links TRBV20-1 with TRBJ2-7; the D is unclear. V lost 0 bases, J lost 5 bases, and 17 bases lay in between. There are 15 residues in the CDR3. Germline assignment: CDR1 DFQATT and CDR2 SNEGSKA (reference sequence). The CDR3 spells CSARDESNLKNEQYF. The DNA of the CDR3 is TGCAGTGCTAGAGATGAGTCGAATCTTAAAAACGAGCAGTACTTC.

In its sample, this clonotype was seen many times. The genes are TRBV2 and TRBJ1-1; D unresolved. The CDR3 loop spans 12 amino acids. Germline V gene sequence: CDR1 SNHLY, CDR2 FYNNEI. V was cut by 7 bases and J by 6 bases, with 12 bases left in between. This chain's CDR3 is CASIRTDAEAFF. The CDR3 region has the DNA TGTGCCAGCATTAGGACGGATGCTGAAGCTTTCTTT.

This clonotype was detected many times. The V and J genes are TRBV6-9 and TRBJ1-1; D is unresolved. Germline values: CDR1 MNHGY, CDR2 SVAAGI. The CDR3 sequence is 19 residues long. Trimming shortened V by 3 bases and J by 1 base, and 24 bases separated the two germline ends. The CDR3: CASSYRLKAVVGSNTEAFF. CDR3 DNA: TGTGCCAGCAGTTACAGGCTTAAGGCTGTAGTAGGGTCGAACACTGAAGCTTTCTTT.

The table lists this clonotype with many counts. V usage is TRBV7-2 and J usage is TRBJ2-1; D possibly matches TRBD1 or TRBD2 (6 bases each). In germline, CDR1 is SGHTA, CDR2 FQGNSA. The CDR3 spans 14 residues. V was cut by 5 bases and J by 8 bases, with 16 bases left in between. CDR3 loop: CASSPKTRGHEQFF. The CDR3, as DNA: TGTGCCAGCAGCCCAAAGACTCGGGGGCATGAGCAGTTCTTC.

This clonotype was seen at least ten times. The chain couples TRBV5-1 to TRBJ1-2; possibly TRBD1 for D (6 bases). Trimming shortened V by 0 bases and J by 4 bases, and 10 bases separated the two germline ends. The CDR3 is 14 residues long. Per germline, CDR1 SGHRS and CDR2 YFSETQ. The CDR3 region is CASSLDQGTYGYTF. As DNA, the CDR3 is TGCGCCAGCAGCTTGGATCAGGGGACCTATGGCTACACCTTC.

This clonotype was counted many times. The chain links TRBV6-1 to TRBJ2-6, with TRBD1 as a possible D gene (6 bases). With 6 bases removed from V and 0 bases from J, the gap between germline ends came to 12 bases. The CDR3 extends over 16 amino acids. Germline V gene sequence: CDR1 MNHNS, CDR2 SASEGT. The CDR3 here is CASSRQANSGANVLTF. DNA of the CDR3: TGTGCCAGCAGCCGACAGGCCAACTCTGGGGCCAACGTCCTGACTTTC.

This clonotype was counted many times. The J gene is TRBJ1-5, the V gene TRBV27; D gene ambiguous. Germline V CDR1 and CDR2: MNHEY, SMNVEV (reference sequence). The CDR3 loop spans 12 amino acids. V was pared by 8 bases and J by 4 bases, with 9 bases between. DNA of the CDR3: TGTGCCAGCTCCCCCCATAATCAGCCCCAGCATTTT. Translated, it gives CASSPHNQPQHF.